These 4 T cell receptor beta chains originate from one sample sequenced in a study of CXCR3-negative and CXCR3-positive naive CD8 T cells. Study findings and constraints: Relative to CXCR3-negative naive cells, CXCR3-positive naive cells had more hydrophobic TRB CDR3s.

No antigen has been assigned to these receptors. The libraries of TRB cDNA were prepared using 5' RACE with UMI labels. Each CDR3 protein gets one entry in TCRdb, which reprocessed the 5' RACE reads and gives no DNA. This sample lists 75,000 to 90,000 distinct CDR3 sequences; its ten largest clones have approximately 0.67%. The sample comprised naive CXCR3+ CD8+ T cells from blood. The subset: CD45RO-CCR7+CD27+CD95- naive CD8+ T cells expressing CXCR3 (TNR3+). Source of these receptors: a human donor in good health. Some clones in this sample may be carry-over from other donors' samples.

V is TRBV29-1 and J is TRBJ2-3; the TRBD1 assignment by TCRdb is unverifiable without DNA. This CDR3 spans 17 amino acids. Looked up from germline, CDR1 is SQVTM and CDR2 is ANQGSEA. The CDR3 loop reads CSVDGAEIAPRGDTQYF.

The chain couples TRBV15 to TRBJ2-1; TCRdb's D gene call, TRBD2, goes unchecked for lack of DNA. Germline CDR1 and CDR2: LNHNV and YYDKDF (reference sequence). This CDR3 is 15 amino acids long. CDR3 protein: CATSKSGGAENEQFF. Looking up the rest from reference TRBV15 and TRBJ2-1 gives the full variable domain: DAMVIQNPRYQVTQFGKPVTLSCSQTLNHNVMYWYQQKSSQAPKLLFHYYDKDFNNEADTPDNFQSRRPNTSFCFLDIRSPGLGDTAMYLCATSKSGGAENEQFFGPGTRLTVL.

The genes are TRBV28 and TRBJ2-5; there is no DNA to check the TCRdb D call of TRBD2. The length of the CDR3 is 15 residues. Germline CDR1 MDHEN, CDR2 SYDVKM. CDR3 loop: CASCLAGGPKETQYF.

V gene TRBV6-2 or TRBV6-3 combines with J gene TRBJ2-7; absent DNA, TCRdb's TRBD2 call cannot be checked. This CDR3 has 16 amino acids. Germline assignment: CDR1 MNHEY and CDR2 SVGEGT. Here the CDR3 reads CASSLSAQGPAHEQYF.